This T cell receptor beta chain was found in a study of shared clonotypes between healthy human individuals. The data were produced by immunoSEQ multiplex PCR, yet TCRdb's version contains in-frame clones alone and is incomplete. The sample lists roughly 1,100,000 clones, roughly 70% seen once, with about 1.5% in the top ten. The donors were all Caucasian adults (living in Nashville, Tennessee). The V gene lost 3 bases and the J gene lost 3 bases, with 11 bases spanning the gap. From germline, CDR1 is MNHEY and CDR2 SVGAGI. This CDR3 contains 14 residues. What was sequenced was memory CD4+ T cells sorted from blood. Subset meaning: CD45RA-negative fraction. The chain couples TRBV6-5 to TRBJ1-1, with D uncertain. The receptor's source is a man aged 18 to 30 in good health. The CDR3 DNA follows: TGTGCCAGCAGTTATATAGGTGGTGACACTGAAGCTTTCTTT. This codes for CASSYIGGDTEAFF.